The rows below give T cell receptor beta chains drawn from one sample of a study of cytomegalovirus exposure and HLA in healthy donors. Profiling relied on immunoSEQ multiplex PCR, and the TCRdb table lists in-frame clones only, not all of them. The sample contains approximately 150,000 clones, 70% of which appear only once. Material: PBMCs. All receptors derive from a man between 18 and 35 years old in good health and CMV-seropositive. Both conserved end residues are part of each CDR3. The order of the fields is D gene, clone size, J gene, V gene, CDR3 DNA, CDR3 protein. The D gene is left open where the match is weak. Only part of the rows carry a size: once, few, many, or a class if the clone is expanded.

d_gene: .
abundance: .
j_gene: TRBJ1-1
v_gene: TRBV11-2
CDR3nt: TGTGCCAGCAGCCCACGCGGGGTGATGAACACTGAAGCTTTCTTT
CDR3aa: CASSPRGVMNTEAFF

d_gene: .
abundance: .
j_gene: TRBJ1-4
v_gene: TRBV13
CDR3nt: TGTGCCAGCAGCTTAACCCAGGGGCTTAATGAAAAACTGTTTTTT
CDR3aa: CASSLTQGLNEKLFF

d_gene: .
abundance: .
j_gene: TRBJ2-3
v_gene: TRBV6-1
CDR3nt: TGTGCCAGTCGGACTAAAGGTAACGCAGATACGCAGTATTTT
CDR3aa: CASRTKGNADTQYF

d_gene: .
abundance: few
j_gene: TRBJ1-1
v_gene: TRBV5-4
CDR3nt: TGTGCCAGCACCTCGGGGACATTGAACACTGAAGCTTTCTTT
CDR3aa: CASTSGTLNTEAFF

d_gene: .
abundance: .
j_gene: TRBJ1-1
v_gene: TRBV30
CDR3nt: TGTGCCTGGACCATACCAGGAGGGAGTGCTTTCTTT
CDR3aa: CAWTIPGGSAFF

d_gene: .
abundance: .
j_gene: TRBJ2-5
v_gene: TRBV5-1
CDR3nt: TGCGCCAGCAGTCCAGCGGAACCTCAAGAGACCCAGTACTTC
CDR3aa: CASSPAEPQETQYF

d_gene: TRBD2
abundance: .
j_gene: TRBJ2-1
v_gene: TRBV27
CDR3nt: TGTGCCAGCAGTTCCTCCCCGGGACTAATCTACAATGAGCAGTTCTTC
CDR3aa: CASSSSPGLIYNEQFF

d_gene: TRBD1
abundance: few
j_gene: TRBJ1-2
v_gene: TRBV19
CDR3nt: TGTGCCAGTAGTATCTCGACAGGGATGATTCGCGGCTACACCTTC
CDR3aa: CASSISTGMIRGYTF

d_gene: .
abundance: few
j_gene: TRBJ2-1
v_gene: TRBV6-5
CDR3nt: TGTGCCAGCAGTTACTCGCCTAACTCCTACAATGAGCAGTTCTTC
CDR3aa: CASSYSPNSYNEQFF

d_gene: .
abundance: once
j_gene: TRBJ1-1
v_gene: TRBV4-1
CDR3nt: TGCGCCAGCAGCCCACTTGGGAACACTGAAGCTTTCTTT
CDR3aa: CASSPLGNTEAFF

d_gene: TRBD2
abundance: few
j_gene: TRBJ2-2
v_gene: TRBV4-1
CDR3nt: TGCGCCAGCAGCCAAGCTAGCGGTAATACCGGGGAGCTGTTTTTT
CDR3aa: CASSQASGNTGELFF

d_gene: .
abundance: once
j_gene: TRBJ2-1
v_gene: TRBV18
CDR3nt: TGTGCCAGCTCACCATTCGGGCAGGGCTACAATGAGCAGTTCTTC
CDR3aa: CASSPFGQGYNEQFF

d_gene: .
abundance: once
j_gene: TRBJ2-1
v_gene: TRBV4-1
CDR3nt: TGCGCCAGCAGCCAGCTGGCGGCGGGTAATGAGCAGTTCTTC
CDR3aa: CASSQLAAGNEQFF

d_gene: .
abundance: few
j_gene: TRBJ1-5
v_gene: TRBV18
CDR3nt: TGTGCCAGCTCATCTCAGGGCGGGCCCCAGCATTTT
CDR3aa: CASSSQGGPQHF

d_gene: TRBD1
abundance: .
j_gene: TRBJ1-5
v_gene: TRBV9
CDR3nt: TGTGCCAGCAGCGAGACAGGGGGCGGGCAGCCCCAGCATTTT
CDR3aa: CASSETGGGQPQHF

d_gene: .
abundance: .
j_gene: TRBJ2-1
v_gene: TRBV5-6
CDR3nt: TGTGCCAGCAGCTTCTACCGGGGGATTTACAATGAGCAGTTCTTC
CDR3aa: CASSFYRGIYNEQFF

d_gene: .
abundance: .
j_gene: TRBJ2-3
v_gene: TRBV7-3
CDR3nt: TGTGCCAGCAGCCCCGCGTCACTAGGGAACACAGATACGCAGTATTTT
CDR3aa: CASSPASLGNTDTQYF

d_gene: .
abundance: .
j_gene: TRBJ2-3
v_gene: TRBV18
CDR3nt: TGTGCCAGCTCCCTTAGGGGCGCAGATACGCAGTATTTT
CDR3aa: CASSLRGADTQYF

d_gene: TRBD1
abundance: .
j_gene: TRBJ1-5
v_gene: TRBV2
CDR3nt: TGTGCCAGCAGGCTGACAGGGGGCAAAGACCAGCCCCAGCATTTT
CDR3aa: CASRLTGGKDQPQHF

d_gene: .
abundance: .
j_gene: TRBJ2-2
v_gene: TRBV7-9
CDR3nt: TGTGCCAGCAGCTTAGGGTCGGTTAGGACACCTAACACCGGGGAGCTGTTTTTT
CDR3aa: CASSLGSVRTPNTGELFF

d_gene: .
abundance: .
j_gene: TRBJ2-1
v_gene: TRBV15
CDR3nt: TGTGCCACCAGCAGAGCGGGGGCCTACAATGAGCAGTTCTTC
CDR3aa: CATSRAGAYNEQFF

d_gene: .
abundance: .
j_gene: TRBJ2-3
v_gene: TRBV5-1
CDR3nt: TGCGCCAGCAGCCCGTTAGCGGAAAGCACAGATACGCAGTATTTT
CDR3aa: CASSPLAESTDTQYF

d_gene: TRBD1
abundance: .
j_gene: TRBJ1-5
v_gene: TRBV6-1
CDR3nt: TGTGCCAGCAGTGAAGACAGGGGGGGAACTTATAGCAATCAGCCCCAGCATTTT
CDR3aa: CASSEDRGGTYSNQPQHF

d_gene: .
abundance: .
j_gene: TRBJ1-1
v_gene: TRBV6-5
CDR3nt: TGTGCCAGCAGTTACCCAGGCCGTGGCACTGAAGCTTTCTTT
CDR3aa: CASSYPGRGTEAFF

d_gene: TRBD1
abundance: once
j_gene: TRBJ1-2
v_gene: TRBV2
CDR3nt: TGTGCCAGCAGACCTACGGACAGGGCCAACTATGGCTACACCTTC
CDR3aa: CASRPTDRANYGYTF

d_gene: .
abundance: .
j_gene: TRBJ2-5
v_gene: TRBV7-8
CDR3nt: TGTGCCAGCAGCCCCACCGGGAGCCCAAAAGAGACCCAGTACTTC
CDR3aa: CASSPTGSPKETQYF

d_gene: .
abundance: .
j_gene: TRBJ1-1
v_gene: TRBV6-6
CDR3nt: TGTGCCAGCAGTTACTCGCGGGGGCGCGAAACTGAAGCTTTCTTT
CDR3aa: CASSYSRGRETEAFF

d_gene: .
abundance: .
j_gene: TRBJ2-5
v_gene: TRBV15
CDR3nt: TGTGCCACCAGCAGAGTTACGGGTTTAGATGAGACCCAGTACTTC
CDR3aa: CATSRVTGLDETQYF

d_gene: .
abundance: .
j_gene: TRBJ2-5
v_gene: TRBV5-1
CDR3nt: TGCGCCAGCAGCTTGGACGCTAAACAAGAGACCCAGTACTTC
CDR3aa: CASSLDAKQETQYF

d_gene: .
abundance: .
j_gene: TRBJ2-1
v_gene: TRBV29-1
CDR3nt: TGCAGCGTTGACGGGCAGGGCTTCGGTGAGCAGTTCTTC
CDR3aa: CSVDGQGFGEQFF

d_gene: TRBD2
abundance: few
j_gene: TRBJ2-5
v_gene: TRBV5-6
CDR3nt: TGTGCCAGCAGCTTTATTTGCGGGGGGGTCCCCCAAGAGACCCAGTACTTC
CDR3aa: CASSFICGGVPQETQYF

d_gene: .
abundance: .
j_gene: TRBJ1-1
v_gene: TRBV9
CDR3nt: TGTGCCAGCAGCGTAGCCGACGCGGTTAACACTGAAGCTTTCTTT
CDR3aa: CASSVADAVNTEAFF

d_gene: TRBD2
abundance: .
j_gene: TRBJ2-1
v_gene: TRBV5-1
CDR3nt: TGCGCCAGCAGCCCCGCCGGGACTAGCGCCAGTTTTGCGCAGTTCTTC
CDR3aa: CASSPAGTSASFAQFF

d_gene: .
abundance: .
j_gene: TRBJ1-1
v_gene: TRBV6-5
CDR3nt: TGTGCCAGCAGTTACTCAGGGGCCATCATGAACACTGAAGCTTTCTTT
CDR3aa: CASSYSGAIMNTEAFF

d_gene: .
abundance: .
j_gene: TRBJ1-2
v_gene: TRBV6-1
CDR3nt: TGTGCCAGCAGCTCCCGGACATATGGCTACACCTTC
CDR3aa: CASSSRTYGYTF

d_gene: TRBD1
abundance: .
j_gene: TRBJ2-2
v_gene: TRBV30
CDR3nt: TGTGCCTGGAGGTCGGACAGGGTGAACACCGGGGAGCTGTTTTTT
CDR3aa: CAWRSDRVNTGELFF

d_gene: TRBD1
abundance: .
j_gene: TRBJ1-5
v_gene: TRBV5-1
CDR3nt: TGCGCCAGCAGCACCGGGACAGGAGTTAATCAGCCCCAGCATTTT
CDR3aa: CASSTGTGVNQPQHF